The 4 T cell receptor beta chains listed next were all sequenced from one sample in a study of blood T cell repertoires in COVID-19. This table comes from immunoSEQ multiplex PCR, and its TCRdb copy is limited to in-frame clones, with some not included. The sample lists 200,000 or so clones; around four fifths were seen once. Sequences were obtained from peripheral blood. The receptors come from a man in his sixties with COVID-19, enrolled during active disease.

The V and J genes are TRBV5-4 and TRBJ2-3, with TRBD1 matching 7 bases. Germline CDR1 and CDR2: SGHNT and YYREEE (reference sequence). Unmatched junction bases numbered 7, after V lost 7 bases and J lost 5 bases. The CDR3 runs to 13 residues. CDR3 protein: CASSTGWLDTQYF. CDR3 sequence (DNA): TGTGCCAGCTCGACAGGGTGGTTAGATACGCAGTATTTT.

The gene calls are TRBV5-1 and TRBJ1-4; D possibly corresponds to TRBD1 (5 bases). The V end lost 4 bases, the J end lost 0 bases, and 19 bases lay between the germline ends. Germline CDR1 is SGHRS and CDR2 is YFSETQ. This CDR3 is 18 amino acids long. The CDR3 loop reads CASSLTGYLAATNEKLFF. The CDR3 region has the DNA TGCGCCAGCAGCCTCACAGGATATCTCGCTGCAACTAATGAAAAACTGTTTTTT.

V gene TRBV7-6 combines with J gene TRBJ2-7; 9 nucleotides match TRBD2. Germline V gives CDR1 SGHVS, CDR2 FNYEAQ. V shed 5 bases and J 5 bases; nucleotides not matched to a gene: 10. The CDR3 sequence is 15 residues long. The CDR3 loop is CASSLLSGRSHEQYF. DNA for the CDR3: TGTGCCAGCAGCCTACTCAGCGGGAGGTCCCACGAGCAGTACTTC.

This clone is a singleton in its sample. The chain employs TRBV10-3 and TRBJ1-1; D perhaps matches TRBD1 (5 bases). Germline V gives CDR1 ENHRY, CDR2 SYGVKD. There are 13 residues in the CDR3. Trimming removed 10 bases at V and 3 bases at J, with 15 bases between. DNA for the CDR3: TGTGCCACGGAGGAGGGGACCCACACTGAAGCTTTCTTT. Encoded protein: CATEEGTHTEAFF.